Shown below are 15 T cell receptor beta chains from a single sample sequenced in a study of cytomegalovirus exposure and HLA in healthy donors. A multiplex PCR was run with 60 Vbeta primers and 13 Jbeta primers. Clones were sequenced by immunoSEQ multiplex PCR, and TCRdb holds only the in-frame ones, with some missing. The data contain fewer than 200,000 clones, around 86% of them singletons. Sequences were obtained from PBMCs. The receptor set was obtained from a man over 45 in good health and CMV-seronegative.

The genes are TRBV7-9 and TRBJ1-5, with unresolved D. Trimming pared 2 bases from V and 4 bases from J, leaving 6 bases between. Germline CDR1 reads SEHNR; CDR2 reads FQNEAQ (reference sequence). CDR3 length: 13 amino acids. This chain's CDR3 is CASSLSLNQPQHF. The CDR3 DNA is TGTGCCAGCAGCTTATCCCTGAATCAGCCCCAGCATTTT.

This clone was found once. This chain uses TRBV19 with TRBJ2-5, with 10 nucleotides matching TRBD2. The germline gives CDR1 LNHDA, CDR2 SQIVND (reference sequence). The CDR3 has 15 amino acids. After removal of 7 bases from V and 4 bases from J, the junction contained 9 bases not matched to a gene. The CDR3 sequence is CASTSGGADTETQYF. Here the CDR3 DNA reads TGTGCCAGTACGAGCGGGGGGGCCGACACAGAGACCCAGTACTTC.

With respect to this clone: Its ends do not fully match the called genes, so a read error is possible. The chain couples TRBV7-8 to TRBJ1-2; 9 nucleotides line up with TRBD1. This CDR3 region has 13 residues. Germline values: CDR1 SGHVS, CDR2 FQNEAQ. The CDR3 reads CSTGQGLDYGYTF. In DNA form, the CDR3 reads TGCTCGACGGGACAGGGTCTAGACTATGGCTACACCTTC.

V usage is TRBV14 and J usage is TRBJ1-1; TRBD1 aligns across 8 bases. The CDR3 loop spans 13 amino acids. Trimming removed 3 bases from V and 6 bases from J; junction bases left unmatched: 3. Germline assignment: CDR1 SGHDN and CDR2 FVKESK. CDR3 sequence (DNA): TGTGCCAGCAGCCAGGACAGGGCCTCTGAAGCTTTCTTT. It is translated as CASSQDRASEAFF.

The CDR3 spells CASSLDPSGADTQYF. The CDR3 region has the DNA TGTGCCAGCAGCTTAGATCCTAGCGGGGCAGATACGCAGTATTTT. The chain has TRBV7-6 and TRBJ2-3; 9 bases agree with TRBD2. Trimming cost V 1 base and J 4 bases; bases outside gene matches: 3. CDR1 and CDR2 from the germline V gene are SGHVS and FNYEAQ. The CDR3 is 15 residues long.

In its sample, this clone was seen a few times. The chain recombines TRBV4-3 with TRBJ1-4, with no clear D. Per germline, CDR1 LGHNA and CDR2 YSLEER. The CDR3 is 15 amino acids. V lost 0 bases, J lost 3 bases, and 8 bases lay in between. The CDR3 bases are TGCGCCAGCAGCCAAGAGGGCAGACCTAATGAAAAACTGTTTTTT. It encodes CASSQEGRPNEKLFF.

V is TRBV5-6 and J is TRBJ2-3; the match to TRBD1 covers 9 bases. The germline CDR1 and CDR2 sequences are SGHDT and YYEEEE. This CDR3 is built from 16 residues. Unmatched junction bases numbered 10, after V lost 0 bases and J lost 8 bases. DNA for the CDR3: TGTGCCAGCAGCTTGGTTATGAACAGGGGGCATAGTACGCAGTATTTT. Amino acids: CASSLVMNRGHSTQYF.

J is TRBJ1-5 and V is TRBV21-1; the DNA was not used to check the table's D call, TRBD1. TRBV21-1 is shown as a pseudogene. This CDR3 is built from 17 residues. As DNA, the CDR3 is TGTGCCAGCAGCAACTACAGGGGATTTTATAGCAATCAGCCCCAGCATTTT. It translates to CASSNYRGFYSNQPQHF.

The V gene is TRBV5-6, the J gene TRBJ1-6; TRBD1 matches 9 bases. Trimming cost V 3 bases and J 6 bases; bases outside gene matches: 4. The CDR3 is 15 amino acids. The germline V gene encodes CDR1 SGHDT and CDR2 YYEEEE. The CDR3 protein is CASSSGTGFNSPLHF. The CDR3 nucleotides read TGTGCCAGCAGCTCCGGGACAGGGTTTAATTCACCCCTCCACTTT.

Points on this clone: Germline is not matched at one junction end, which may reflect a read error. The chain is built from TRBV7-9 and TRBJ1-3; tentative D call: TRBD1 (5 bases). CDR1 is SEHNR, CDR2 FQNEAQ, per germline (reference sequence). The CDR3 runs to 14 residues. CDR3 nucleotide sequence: TGTTCCAGCAGCTTCGACAGCTCTGGAAACACCATATATTTT. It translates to CSSSFDSSGNTIYF.

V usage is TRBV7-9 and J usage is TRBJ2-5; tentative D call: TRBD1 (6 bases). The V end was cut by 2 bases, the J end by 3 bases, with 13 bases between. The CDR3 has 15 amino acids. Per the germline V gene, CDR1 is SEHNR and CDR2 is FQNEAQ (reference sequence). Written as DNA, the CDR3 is TGTGCCAGCAGCTTACTCACCGGACAGAAAGAGACCCAGTACTTC. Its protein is CASSLLTGQKETQYF.

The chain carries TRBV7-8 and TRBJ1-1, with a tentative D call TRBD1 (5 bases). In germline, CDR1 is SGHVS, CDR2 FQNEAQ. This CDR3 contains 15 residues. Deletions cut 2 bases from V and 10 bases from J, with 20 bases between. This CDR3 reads CASSLNYIRGGVAFF. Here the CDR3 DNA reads TGTGCCAGCAGCTTAAATTATATACGAGGAGGGGTAGCTTTCTTT. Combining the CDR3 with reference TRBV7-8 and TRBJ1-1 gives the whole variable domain GAGVSQSPRYKVAKRGQDVALRCDPISGHVSLFWYQQALGQGPEFLTYFQNEAQLDKSGLPSDRFFAERPEGSVSTLKIQRTQQEDSAVYLCASSLNYIRGGVAFFGQGTRLTVV.

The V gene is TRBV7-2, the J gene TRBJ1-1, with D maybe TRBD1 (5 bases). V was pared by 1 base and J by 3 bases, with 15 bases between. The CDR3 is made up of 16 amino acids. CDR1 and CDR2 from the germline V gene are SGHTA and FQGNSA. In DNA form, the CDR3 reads TGTGCCAGCAGCTTAGATTTTTATGGGGGGGACACTGAAGCTTTCTTT. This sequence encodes CASSLDFYGGDTEAFF. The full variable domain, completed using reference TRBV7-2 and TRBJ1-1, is GAGVSQSPSNKVTEKGKDVELRCDPISGHTALYWYRQSLGQGLEFLIYFQGNSAPDKSGLPSDRFSAERTGGSVSTLTIQRTQQEDSAVYLCASSLDFYGGDTEAFFGQGTRLTVV.

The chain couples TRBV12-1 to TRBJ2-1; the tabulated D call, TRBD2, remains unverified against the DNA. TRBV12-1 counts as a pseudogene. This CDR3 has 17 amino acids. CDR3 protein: CASSPAGSASGYNEQFF. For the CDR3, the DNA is TGTGCCAGCAGCCCCGCAGGATCGGCTAGCGGGTACAATGAGCAGTTCTTC.

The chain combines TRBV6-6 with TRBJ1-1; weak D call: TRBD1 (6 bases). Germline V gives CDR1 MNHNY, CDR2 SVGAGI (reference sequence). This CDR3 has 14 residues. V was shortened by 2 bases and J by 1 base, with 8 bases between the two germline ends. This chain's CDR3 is CASSYQGTNTEAFF. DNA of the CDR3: TGTGCCAGCAGTTACCAGGGGACGAACACTGAAGCTTTCTTT.